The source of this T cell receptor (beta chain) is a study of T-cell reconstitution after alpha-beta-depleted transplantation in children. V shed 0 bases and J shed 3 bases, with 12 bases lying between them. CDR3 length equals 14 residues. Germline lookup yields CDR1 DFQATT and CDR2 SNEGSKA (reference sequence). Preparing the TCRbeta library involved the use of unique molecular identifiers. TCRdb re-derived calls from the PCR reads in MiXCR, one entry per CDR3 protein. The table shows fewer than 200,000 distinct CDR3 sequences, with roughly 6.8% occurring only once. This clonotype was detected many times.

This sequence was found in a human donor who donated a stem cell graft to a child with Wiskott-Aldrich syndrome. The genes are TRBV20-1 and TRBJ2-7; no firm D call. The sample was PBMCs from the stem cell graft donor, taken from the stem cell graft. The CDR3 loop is CSARDSSRFYEQYF. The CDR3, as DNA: TGCAGTGCTAGAGATTCCAGCCGGTTCTACGAGCAGTACTTC.